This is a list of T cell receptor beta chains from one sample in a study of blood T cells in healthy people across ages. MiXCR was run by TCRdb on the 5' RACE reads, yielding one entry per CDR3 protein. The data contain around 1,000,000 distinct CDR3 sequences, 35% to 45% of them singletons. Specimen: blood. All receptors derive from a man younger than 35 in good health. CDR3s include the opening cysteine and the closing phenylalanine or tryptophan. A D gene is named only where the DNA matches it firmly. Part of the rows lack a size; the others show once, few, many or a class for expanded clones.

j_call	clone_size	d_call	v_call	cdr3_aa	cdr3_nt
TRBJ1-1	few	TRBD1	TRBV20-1	CSARRDRASNTEAFF	TGCAGTGCGCGACGGGACAGGGCCAGCAACACTGAAGCTTTCTTT
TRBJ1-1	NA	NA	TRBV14	CASSQQGSPLEAFF	TGTGCCAGCAGCCAGCAAGGGAGCCCCCTTGAAGCTTTCTTT
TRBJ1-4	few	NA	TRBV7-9	CASANPVDFSEKLFF	TGTGCCAGCGCGAATCCCGTGGACTTTTCTGAAAAACTGTTTTTT
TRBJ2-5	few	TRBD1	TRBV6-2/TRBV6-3	CASSYSGTAQETQYF	TGTGCCAGCAGTTACTCCGGGACAGCTCAAGAGACCCAGTACTTC
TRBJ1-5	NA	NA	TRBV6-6	CASKPSNQPQHF	TGTGCCAGCAAACCTAGCAATCAGCCCCAGCATTTT
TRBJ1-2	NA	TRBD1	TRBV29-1	CSVEISGQGDGYTF	TGCAGCGTTGAAATATCGGGACAGGGGGATGGCTACACCTTC
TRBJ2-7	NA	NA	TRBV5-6	CASNQRTDGTYEQYF	TGTGCCAGCAACCAACGAACTGACGGAACCTACGAGCAGTACTTC
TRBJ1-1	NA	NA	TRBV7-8	CASSLMSQEVNTEAFF	TGTGCCAGCAGCTTAATGTCACAAGAGGTGAACACTGAAGCTTTCTTT
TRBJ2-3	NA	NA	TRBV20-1	CSASATDTQYF	TGCAGTGCTAGCGCGACGGATACGCAGTATTTT
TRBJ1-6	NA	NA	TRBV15	CATSRENHRPNSPLHF	TGTGCCACCAGCAGAGAAAATCACAGACCGAATTCACCCCTCCACTTT
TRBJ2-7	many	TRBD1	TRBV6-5	CASRRTGSSYEQYF	TGTGCCAGCAGAAGGACAGGCAGCTCCTACGAGCAGTACTTC
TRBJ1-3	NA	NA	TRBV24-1	CATSDRNGNTIYF	TGTGCCACCAGTGACCGCAACGGAAACACCATATATTTT
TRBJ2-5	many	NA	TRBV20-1	CSASDDTGQETQYF	TGCAGTGCTAGTGATGATACAGGGCAAGAGACCCAGTACTTC
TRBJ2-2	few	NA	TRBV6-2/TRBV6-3	CAASNTGELFF	TGTGCCGCGAGCAACACCGGGGAGCTGTTTTTT
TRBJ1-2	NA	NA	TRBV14	CASSQGPGYYGYTF	TGTGCCAGCAGCCAAGGACCGGGGTACTATGGCTACACCTTC
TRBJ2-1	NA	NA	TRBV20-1	CSASNSSYNEQFF	TGCAGCGCTTCGAACAGCTCCTACAATGAGCAGTTCTTC
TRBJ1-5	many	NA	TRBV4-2	CASSPEVYSNQPQHF	TGTGCCAGCAGTCCAGAGGTATATAGCAATCAGCCCCAGCATTTT
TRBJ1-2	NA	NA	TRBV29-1	CSVGGVSLTYGYTF	TGCAGCGTTGGGGGAGTGAGCTTGACGTATGGCTACACCTTC
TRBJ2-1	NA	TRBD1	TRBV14	CASSHLGSGGRWQFF	TGTGCCAGCAGCCACTTGGGGTCAGGGGGCCGTTGGCAGTTCTTC